One and the same sample provided the 21 T cell receptor beta chains below, sequenced in a study of blood T cell repertoires in COVID-19. The data were produced by immunoSEQ multiplex PCR, yet TCRdb's version contains in-frame clones alone and is incomplete. The table shows under 100,000 clones, with roughly four fifths occurring only once. The sequenced material came from peripheral blood. The receptors originated from a human donor in a cohort sampled during active COVID-19.

This sequence joins TRBV5-6 and TRBJ1-2, with 10 positions matching TRBD1. CDR3 size: 15 residues. Germline CDR1 and CDR2: SGHDT and YYEEEE. V shed 5 bases and J 3 bases; nucleotides not matched to a gene: 7. The CDR3 nucleotides read TGTGCCAGCAGTTCCGGGACAGGGGTACACTATGGCTACACCTTC. This gives the protein CASSSGTGVHYGYTF.

The chain is built from TRBV7-9 and TRBJ2-5, with 7 bases lining up with TRBD1. V was clipped by 5 bases and J by 4 bases; unmatched bases: 10. The CDR3 extends over 15 amino acids. Germline V gene sequence: CDR1 SEHNR, CDR2 FQNEAQ (reference sequence). The CDR3 DNA sequence: TGTGCCAGCAGCCCCGGGACAGTTGGAGCAGAGACCCAGTACTTC. Its protein is CASSPGTVGAETQYF.

This clone was counted between two and nine times. J is TRBJ1-2 and V is TRBV18, with 11 bases lining up with TRBD1. The CDR3 consists of 19 residues. Germline assignment: CDR1 KGHSH and CDR2 LQKENI. Trimming took 0 bases from V and 4 from J; bases not matched to a gene: 13. The CDR3 region has the DNA TGTGCCAGCTCACCACCGAGAGTAGGGACAGGGGGACCTCTCTATGGCTACACCTTC. Its translation: CASSPPRVGTGGPLYGYTF.

Here the CDR3 reads CASSSLAGGPGEQFF. Here the CDR3 DNA reads TGTGCCAGTAGTAGCTTAGCGGGGGGGCCAGGTGAGCAGTTCTTC. The V gene is TRBV19, the J gene TRBJ2-1, with 11 bases lining up with TRBD2. The CDR3 sequence is 15 residues long. CDR1 LNHDA and CDR2 SQIVND come from the germline V gene (reference sequence). Losses at the gene ends were 4 bases for V and 9 bases for J; bases not matched to a gene: 8.

The chain carries TRBV9 and TRBJ1-3; D is undetermined. Germline CDR1 SGDLS, CDR2 YYNGEE. This CDR3 comprises 16 residues. Between the trimmed V and J ends, which lost 4 bases and 0 bases, there was a span of 14 bases. CDR3 sequence reads: CASSPRRSSSGNTIYF. As DNA, the CDR3 is TGTGCCAGCAGCCCCCGACGGAGTTCCTCTGGAAACACCATATATTTT.

This sequence joins TRBV3-1 (or the pseudogene TRBV3-2) and TRBJ1-6, with 8 bases fitting TRBD1. V was pared by 1 base and J by 7 bases, with 6 bases of the junction left unmatched. The germline gives CDR1 LGHDT, CDR2 YNNKEL (reference sequence). The CDR3 sequence is 16 residues long. CDR3 in DNA: TGTGCCAGCAGCCAAGTATCTGCAGGGGGCAATTCACCCCTCCACTTT. Translated, it gives CASSQVSAGGNSPLHF.

The genes are TRBV10-3 and TRBJ1-2; TRBD1 agrees at 7 bases. The CDR3 length is 14 residues. Germline V lookup: CDR1 ENHRY, CDR2 SYGVKD. Unmatched junction bases numbered 6, after V lost 3 bases and J lost 5 bases. Written as DNA, the CDR3 is TGTGCCATCAGTGACGTACAGGGGATGTATGGCTACACCTTC. Protein: CAISDVQGMYGYTF.

This chain links TRBV2 with TRBJ2-7, with a tentative D call TRBD2 (5 bases). This CDR3 comprises 14 residues. Germline assignment: CDR1 SNHLY and CDR2 FYNNEI. Trimming left V 0 bases short and J 10 bases short, with 16 bases between. The CDR3 DNA is TGTGCCAGCAGTGAAGCGCTACACCGCCCGGGACAGTACTTC. Translating it yields CASSEALHRPGQYF.

J is TRBJ1-4 and V is TRBV7-2, with 9 bases lining up with TRBD1. Germline lookup yields CDR1 SGHTA and CDR2 FQGNSA. This CDR3 has 17 amino acids. V was clipped by 5 bases and J by 7 bases; unmatched bases: 14. DNA of the CDR3: TGTGCCAGCAGCACGCCCGGCGGGACAGGGTCTTTTGAAAAACTGTTTTTT. Translating it yields CASSTPGGTGSFEKLFF.

The gene calls are TRBV18 and TRBJ1-4; 7 bases line up with TRBD1. Germline V gene lookup returns CDR1 KGHSH and CDR2 LQKENI. V lost 3 bases to trimming and J lost 1 base; unmatched junction nucleotides: 11. There are 18 residues in the CDR3. The CDR3 is CASSPRRGTDETNEKLFF. CDR3 bases: TGTGCCAGCTCACCCCGAAGAGGGACAGACGAAACTAATGAAAAACTGTTTTTT.

The chain recombines TRBV6-5 with TRBJ2-7, with TRBD1 as a possible D gene (6 bases). Deletions cut 2 bases from V and 9 bases from J, with 14 bases between. Germline CDR1 reads MNHEY; CDR2 reads SVGAGI. The CDR3 extends over 13 amino acids. This CDR3 reads CASSYPGTTVQYF. The DNA of the CDR3 is TGTGCCAGCAGTTACCCCGGGACAACGGTGCAGTACTTC.

This clone was counted a few times. The gene calls are TRBV24-1 and TRBJ2-2; D remains ambiguous. Germline values: CDR1 KGHDR, CDR2 SFDVKD. The CDR3 consists of 14 residues. The V and J ends lost 6 bases and 6 bases respectively, with 13 bases between them. The CDR3, as DNA: TGTGCCACCAGTTTCGGGTTGTGGTCCGGGGAGCTGTTTTTT. It codes for CATSFGLWSGELFF.

V is TRBV7-2 and J is TRBJ2-7, with 11 bases matching TRBD1. CDR3 length: 15 amino acids. The V gene's germline CDR1 is SGHTA and CDR2 FQGNSA. V lost 3 bases and J lost 2; bases outside the gene matches: 3. CDR3 residues: CASSFGQGATYEQYF. The CDR3 nucleotides read TGTGCCAGCAGCTTCGGACAGGGGGCCACCTACGAGCAGTACTTC.

This chain connects TRBV7-8 to TRBJ2-1, with 8 bases that match TRBD1. This CDR3 is 18 amino acids long. With V trimmed by 6 bases and J by 4 bases, 17 bases remained unmatched. Per germline, CDR1 SGHVS and CDR2 FQNEAQ. CDR3 amino acids: CASRDQKLRDRKYNEQFF. CDR3 sequence (DNA): TGTGCCAGCAGGGACCAAAAACTCCGGGACAGGAAATACAATGAGCAGTTCTTC.

The J gene is TRBJ2-5, the V gene TRBV6-2 or TRBV6-3; 9 bases map to TRBD1. The CDR3 runs to 15 residues. Germline assignment: CDR1 MNHEY and CDR2 SVGEGT. V shed 2 bases, J shed 5 bases, and the junction held 6 bases outside the gene matches. CDR3 in DNA: TGTGCCAGCAGTTACAAGGGACAGGGATGGGAGACCCAGTACTTC. Its protein product is CASSYKGQGWETQYF.

The chain carries TRBV7-9 and TRBJ2-1; TRBD1 is a possible D gene (6 bases). Germline assignment: CDR1 SEHNR and CDR2 FQNEAQ (reference sequence). The CDR3 runs 12 residues. V lost 3 bases to trimming and J lost 8 bases, with 8 bases between them. The CDR3 DNA is TGTGCCAGCAGCTTGGGGGCCTATGAGCAGTTCTTC. Amino acids: CASSLGAYEQFF.

The rearrangement uses TRBV19 and TRBJ2-3, with a tentative D call TRBD2 (6 bases). The CDR3 loop spans 15 amino acids. Germline V gene lookup returns CDR1 LNHDA and CDR2 SQIVND (reference sequence). The V gene lost 2 bases and the J gene lost 4 bases, with 13 bases spanning the gap. CDR3 in amino acids: CASSIPLAAADTQYF. In DNA, the CDR3 is TGTGCCAGTAGTATACCTTTAGCGGCGGCAGATACGCAGTATTTT.

The chain combines TRBV5-1 with TRBJ2-1, with 7 bases matching TRBD1. The V and J ends lost 4 bases and 2 bases, in that order; junction bases with no gene match: 6. CDR3 length equals 15 residues. Germline V gene sequence: CDR1 SGHRS, CDR2 YFSETQ. The chain's CDR3 is CASSQGGLTYNEQFF. In nucleotides, the CDR3 is TGCGCCAGCAGCCAAGGGGGCTTAACCTACAATGAGCAGTTCTTC. The full variable domain, rest sourced from reference TRBV5-1 and TRBJ2-1, is KAGVTQTPRYLIKTRGQQVTLSCSPISGHRSVSWYQQTPGQGLQFLFEYFSETQRNKGNFPGRFSGRQFSNSRSEMNVSTLELGDSALYLCASSQGGLTYNEQFFGPGTRLTVL.

The V gene is TRBV6-5, the J gene TRBJ2-5; the D gene is possibly TRBD1 (6 bases). Germline V CDR1 and CDR2: MNHEY, SVGAGI. The ends were cut back, 5 bases at V and 5 bases at J, with 15 bases in the middle. This CDR3 is 14 amino acids long. The CDR3 is CASSQQDSRETQYF. The CDR3 DNA is TGTGCCAGCAGTCAACAGGACAGTCGGGAGACCCAGTACTTC.

The chain combines TRBV7-2 with TRBJ1-3; D perhaps matches TRBD1 (5 bases). CDR3 length: 15 residues. Trimming removed 0 bases at V and 1 base at J, with 7 bases between. The germline CDR1 and CDR2 sequences are SGHTA and FQGNSA. The CDR3 reads CASSLASGSGNTIYF. CDR3 nucleotide sequence: TGTGCCAGCAGCTTAGCGTCAGGGTCTGGAAACACCATATATTTT.

V and J are TRBV20-1 and TRBJ2-6; D is undetermined. The V gene lost 3 bases and the J gene lost 2 bases, with 5 bases spanning the gap. The CDR3 consists of 13 residues. Per the germline V gene, CDR1 is DFQATT and CDR2 is SNEGSKA (reference sequence). This CDR3 reads CSASLAGANVLTF. The CDR3 DNA follows: TGCAGTGCTAGTTTAGCTGGGGCCAACGTCCTGACTTTC.